This T cell receptor (beta chain) emerged from a study of blood T cell repertoires in COVID-19. Sequencing used immunoSEQ multiplex PCR; TCRdb keeps in-frame clones, though not all of them. The repertoire holds under 300,000 clones, 85% to 90% seen once, with about 14% in the top ten. V trimming: 5 bases; J trimming: 5 bases; junction bases outside the gene matches: 9. The CDR3 contains 14 residues. Germline CDR1 LNHDA, CDR2 SQIVND (reference sequence). Material: peripheral blood. The clonotype originates from a human donor in a cohort sampled during active COVID-19. This chain joins TRBV19 and TRBJ2-7; 7 bases match TRBD1. CDR3 in DNA: TGTGCCAGTAGTCCCCGACAGGGTTCCAACGAGCAGTACTTC. Its protein product is CASSPRQGSNEQYF.